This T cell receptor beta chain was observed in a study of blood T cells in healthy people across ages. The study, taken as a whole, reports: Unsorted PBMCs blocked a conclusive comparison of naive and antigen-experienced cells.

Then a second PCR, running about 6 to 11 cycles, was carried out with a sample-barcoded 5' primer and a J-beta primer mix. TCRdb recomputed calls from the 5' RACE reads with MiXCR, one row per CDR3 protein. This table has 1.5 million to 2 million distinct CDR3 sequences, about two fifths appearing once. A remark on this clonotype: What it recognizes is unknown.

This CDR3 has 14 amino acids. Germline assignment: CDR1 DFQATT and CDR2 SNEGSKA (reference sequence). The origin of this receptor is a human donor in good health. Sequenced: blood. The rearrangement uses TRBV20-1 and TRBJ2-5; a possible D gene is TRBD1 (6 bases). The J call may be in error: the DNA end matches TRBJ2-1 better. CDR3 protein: CSARSTGSQETQFF. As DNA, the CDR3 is TGCAGTGCTAGATCCACAGGGAGTCAAGAGACCCAGTTCTTC.